This T cell receptor beta chain is from a study of read filtering for tumor transcriptome and immune sequencing. Study results and caveats: In IR-seq, single-read clonotypes were roughly 80% of clonotypes but around 3.5% of reads. The sorted CD138-negative fraction was a mixed bone marrow immune population, not purified T cells.

From roughly 0.4 ug of RNA, a library with molecular barcoded alpha/delta and beta/gamma adaptors was made. A single record per CDR3 protein comes from TCRdb applying MiXCR to the reads. The sample contains tens of thousands of distinct CDR3 sequences, around a fifth of which appear only once. For this clonotype: Its antigen is not known. A much larger clone differs from this one at a single base, so this may be a read error.

Trimming pared 2 bases from V and 2 bases from J, leaving 11 bases between. Germline V CDR1 and CDR2: SGDLS, YYNGEE. The CDR3 runs to 16 residues. J is TRBJ2-6 and V is TRBV9; D call uncertain. The sample consisted of a population of CD138-negative cells sorted from bone marrow. This sequence originates from a donor older than 35 with multiple myeloma. The CDR3 coding sequence is TGTGCCAGCAGCGTTACCCATAGACCTGGGGCCAACGTCCTGACTTTC. Translation gives CASSVTHRPGANVLTF.